Listed below are T cell receptor beta chains from one sample, sequenced in a study of blood T cells in healthy people across ages. TCRdb reanalysed the 5' RACE reads using MiXCR and keeps one entry per CDR3 protein. Here the sample spans around 1,500,000 distinct CDR3 sequences, roughly 30% being singletons. The specimen was blood. The receptor source for this set is a woman under 40 in good health. Both conserved end residues are part of each CDR3. D genes are given only for firm matches.

CASSPWDRLPYTF	TRBV7-2	TRBJ1-2	TRBD1	13
CASSPRSGTGSYEQYF	TRBV28	TRBJ2-7	.	16
CASSSSPPGTAGGTYEQYF	TRBV7-8	TRBJ2-7	.	19
CASSLKGRRDLLDF	TRBV7-9	TRBJ2-7	.	14
CASSTTGSSYEQYF	TRBV27	TRBJ2-7	TRBD1	14
CASSQAGANSYEQYF	TRBV4-1	TRBJ2-7	.	15
CSVDEARRVGYTF	TRBV29-1	TRBJ1-2	.	13
CASSPSAGVNEQFF	TRBV7-8	TRBJ2-1	TRBD2	14
CASSRDRREETQYF	TRBV7-9	TRBJ2-5	.	14
CASSLEPGRSNYGYTF	TRBV7-2	TRBJ1-2	.	16
CANSRDASYEQYF	TRBV7-8	TRBJ2-7	.	13
CASSKGDNYGYTF	TRBV4-1	TRBJ1-2	.	13
CASSRPGGAREQYF	TRBV6-5	TRBJ2-5	TRBD2	14
CASRKDRPGNNEQFF	TRBV12-3/TRBV12-4	TRBJ2-1	.	15
CSALGRQETQYF	TRBV29-1	TRBJ2-5	.	12
CASSRGRAGYTGELFF	TRBV6-5	TRBJ2-2	TRBD2	16
CASSFPQGATETQYF	TRBV28	TRBJ2-5	.	15
CASSSRDRSTNEKLYF	TRBV5-1	TRBJ1-4	.	16
CASSPKASGARDTQYF	TRBV7-2	TRBJ2-3	TRBD2	16
CASSYQGESNQPQHF	TRBV27	TRBJ1-5	TRBD1	15
CASSQSEGTQYF	TRBV3-1	.	.	12
CASSQDLGDRTYEQYF	TRBV4-3	TRBJ2-7	TRBD1	16
CASSWDRYSYNEQFF	TRBV6-6	TRBJ2-1	TRBD1	15
CVSAAVYGYTF	TRBV19	TRBJ1-2	.	11
CASSPGTEHYEQYF	TRBV18	TRBJ2-7	.	14
CASKLTSGGYEQYF	TRBV7-2	TRBJ2-7	TRBD2	14
CASSQEPILYEQYF	TRBV4-1	TRBJ2-7	.	14